The 30 T cell receptor beta chains below come from one sample, sequenced in a study of metastatic and nonmetastatic thyroid tumors. Each patient went into thyroid surgery without having received any treatment. TCRdb re-analyzed the PCR reads through MiXCR. In the table there are about 33,000 clones, 9.5% to 14% of which are singletons. Sequencing input: blood. These receptors all come from a female donor with papillary thyroid cancer or a benign thyroid nodule (not recorded which). Some clones in this sample may be carry-over from other donors' samples.

Worth noting for this clone: Here the CDR3 omits its conserved ending phenylalanine or tryptophan, so a read error is the likely source. No DNA is shown, since the ends of the CDR3 on it are uncertain; the CDR3 is the one TCRdb lists. This chain uses TRBV5-1 with TRBJ2-7. The CDR3 sequence runs 15 residues, both termini included. In germline, CDR1 is SGHRS, CDR2 YFSETQ. This CDR3 reads CASSLAVGSLYEQYL.

This clone was counted at least ten times. The chain has TRBV7-2 and TRBJ2-1, with a weak D call TRBD2 (6 bases). The V gene's germline CDR1 is SGHTA and CDR2 FQGNSA. V shed 5 bases and J shed 4 bases, with 18 bases lying between them. This CDR3 is 16 amino acids long. CDR3 in amino acids: CASSRVGSSDYNEQFF. The CDR3 DNA reads as TGTGCCAGCAGCCGCGTAGGGTCTAGCGATTACAATGAGCAGTTCTTC.

This clone was detected ten times or more. The chain combines TRBV20-1 with TRBJ1-2; 8 bases are shared with TRBD1. Germline CDR1 is DFQATT and CDR2 is SNEGSKA (reference sequence). The CDR3 runs to 14 residues. V lost 5 bases to trimming and J lost 8 bases; unmatched junction nucleotides: 13. The CDR3 DNA follows: TGCAGTGCTGGGATTAGGACAGGGATAATCGGCTACACCTTC. Residues: CSAGIRTGIIGYTF.

At least ten counts were recorded for this clone. The V call is TRBV7-2, the J call TRBJ2-2; D unresolved. V was trimmed by 0 bases and J by 2 bases, leaving 7 bases between them. Germline-derived CDR1 and CDR2 are SGHTA and FQGNSA. There are 15 residues in the CDR3. CDR3 DNA: TGTGCCAGCAGCTTAGCTAGTGCAAACACCGGGGAGCTGTTTTTT. As protein: CASSLASANTGELFF.

This clone was detected many times. J is TRBJ2-3 and V is TRBV4-3; D unresolved. Trimming took 4 bases from V and 0 from J, leaving 17 bases between them. Germline loops: CDR1 LGHNA, CDR2 YSLEER. The CDR3 contains 17 residues. Here the CDR3 DNA reads TGCGCCAGCAGCCCTCATCCCCAAGGAGCGAGCACAGATACGCAGTATTTT. It yields the protein CASSPHPQGASTDTQYF.

The CDR3 nucleotides read TGTGCCAGCAGCTTAGTGCGGGGGGGCAGCACCGGGGAGCTGTTTTTT. Translating gives CASSLVRGGSTGELFF. V gene TRBV7-3 combines with J gene TRBJ2-2, with 9 bases matching TRBD2. The germline gives CDR1 SGHTA, CDR2 FQGTGA. The CDR3 consists of 16 residues. V shed 2 bases, J shed 4 bases, and the junction held 5 bases outside the gene matches.

There are many counts of this clone. The chain uses TRBV6-5 and TRBJ1-2, with TRBD1 matching over 8 bases. CDR3 size: 16 residues. Germline CDR1 is MNHEY and CDR2 is SVGAGI. Unmatched junction bases numbered 8, after V lost 1 base and J lost 4 bases. The CDR3 sequence is CASSYLRTGRAYGYTF. For the CDR3, the DNA is TGTGCCAGCAGTTACTTACGGACAGGGAGGGCCTATGGCTACACCTTC.

This clone was detected ten times or more. A much larger clone differs from this one at a single base, so this may be a read error. V and J are TRBV27 and TRBJ1-2; 7 nucleotides align to TRBD1. This CDR3 is built from 15 residues. Germline loops: CDR1 MNHEY, CDR2 SMNVEV (reference sequence). CDR3 residues: CASRADRLANYGHTF. In DNA form, the CDR3 reads TGTGCCAGCAGAGCGGACAGGTTAGCTAACTATGGCCACACCTTC.

The table lists this clone with a few counts. The J gene is TRBJ2-2, the V gene TRBV11-2; D not certain. Trimming took off 5 bases at V and 3 bases at J, with 13 bases between the two ends. Germline lookup yields CDR1 SGHAT and CDR2 FQNNGV. This CDR3 has 15 residues. Here the CDR3 reads CASSKTDLYTGELFF. For the CDR3, the DNA is TGTGCCAGCAGCAAAACAGACCTCTACACCGGGGAGCTGTTTTTT.

In this sample, this clone turned up many times. CDR3 in DNA: TGTGCCAGCAGAAGGGACAGGGAACAGACCCAGTACTTC. This codes for CASRRDREQTQYF. This chain joins TRBV2 and TRBJ2-5, with 9 bases identical to TRBD1. The CDR3 extends over 13 amino acids. The germline V gene encodes CDR1 SNHLY and CDR2 FYNNEI. The V and J ends lost 6 bases and 6 bases, in that order; junction bases with no gene match: 5.

This clone was counted many times. J is TRBJ1-5 and V is TRBV19; the D gene is possibly TRBD1 (5 bases). The CDR3 has 16 residues. From germline, CDR1 is LNHDA and CDR2 SQIVND (reference sequence). Trimming took 0 bases from V and 2 from J, leaving 11 bases between them. The CDR3 DNA reads TGTGCCAGTAGTATAGAAGAGGGGTACCGCAATCAGCCCCAGCATTTT. It yields the protein CASSIEEGYRNQPQHF.

This clone was picked up many times. The chain recombines TRBV2 with TRBJ2-7, with D unclear. The length of the CDR3 is 14 residues. Germline values: CDR1 SNHLY, CDR2 FYNNEI. Trimming cost V 3 bases and J 1 base, with 10 bases left between them. CDR3 protein: CASSDVVSSYEQYF. For the CDR3, the DNA is TGTGCCAGCAGTGACGTGGTCAGTTCCTACGAGCAGTACTTC.

This clone occurred many times. The chain is built from TRBV5-1 and TRBJ2-2; D is ambiguous. There are 13 residues in the CDR3. Trimming stripped 2 bases from V and 6 bases from J, with 8 bases between. Per the germline V gene, CDR1 is SGHRS and CDR2 is YFSETQ. The CDR3 region is CASSFTGSGELFF. CDR3 DNA: TGCGCCAGCAGCTTCACTGGGTCCGGGGAGCTGTTTTTT.

This clone was counted at least ten times. The rearrangement joins TRBV5-6 to TRBJ1-1; D is unresolved. Germline CDR1 is SGHDT and CDR2 is YYEEEE. V lost 1 base to trimming and J lost 1 base, with 11 bases between them. The CDR3 covers 15 residues. CDR3: CASSLRLLRNTEAFF. CDR3 coding DNA: TGTGCCAGCAGCTTGAGGCTCCTAAGGAACACTGAAGCTTTCTTT.

This clone appeared many times. This sequence may be a read error, since a much larger clone differs from it by one base. V is TRBV5-1 and J is TRBJ2-6; a weak D match, TRBD1 (6 bases). The CDR3 has 17 amino acids. The V gene's germline CDR1 is SGHRS and CDR2 YFSETQ. Trimming cost V 4 bases and J 3 bases, with 17 bases left between them. CDR3: CASSTDSRLFGANVLTF. The CDR3 nucleotides read TGCGCCAGCAGCACGGACAGCCGCCTATTTGGGGCCAACGTCCTGACTTTC.

The CDR3 here is CAWSRDNEQYF. The CDR3 DNA is TGTGCCTGGAGTAGGGATAACGAGCAGTACTTC. The chain recombines TRBV30 with TRBJ2-7; D is undetermined. V gave up 2 bases and J gave up 5 bases, with 7 bases separating them. The CDR3 spans 11 residues. Germline V gene lookup returns CDR1 GTSNPN and CDR2 SVGIG (reference sequence).

There are a few counts of this clone. The rearrangement uses TRBV6-1 and TRBJ1-1; weak D call: TRBD1 (6 bases). The CDR3 consists of 16 residues. V lost 2 bases and J 4 bases, leaving 17 bases between the germline ends. Germline CDR1 is MNHNS and CDR2 is SASEGT. CDR3 protein: CASSETLEGVRTEAFF. As DNA, the CDR3 is TGTGCCAGCAGTGAAACGCTTGAGGGGGTTCGCACTGAAGCTTTCTTT.

The table lists this clone with many counts. The chain couples TRBV4-3 to TRBJ2-4; no reliable D call. The CDR3 runs to 15 residues. Germline CDR1 is LGHNA and CDR2 is YSLEER. Trimming shortened V by 4 bases and J by 1 base, and 11 bases separated the two germline ends. The DNA for the CDR3 is TGCGCCAGCAGCCTTACCAATCAGGCCAAAAACATTCAGTACTTC. Residues: CASSLTNQAKNIQYF.

This clone was found a few times. The gene calls are TRBV27 and TRBJ2-7, with TRBD2 as a possible D gene (5 bases). Trimming left V 4 bases short and J 4 bases short, with 20 bases between. The CDR3 covers 16 residues. Germline lookup yields CDR1 MNHEY and CDR2 SMNVEV (reference sequence). The CDR3 loop is CASSSSPLVRLYEQYF. Here the CDR3 DNA reads TGTGCCAGCAGTTCTAGCCCCCTGGTCAGACTATACGAGCAGTACTTC.

The chain uses TRBV20-1 and TRBJ2-3; D may be TRBD2 (6 bases). Germline V gives CDR1 DFQATT, CDR2 SNEGSKA (reference sequence). The CDR3 is 12 amino acids. V gave up 0 bases and J gave up 12 bases, with 13 bases separating them. In DNA form, the CDR3 reads TGCAGTGCTAGAGATGGGACTGGAGTTCAGTATTTT. It encodes CSARDGTGVQYF.

In this sample, this clone turned up a few times. This chain uses TRBV24-1 with TRBJ2-3, with D unclear. From germline, CDR1 is KGHDR and CDR2 SFDVKD. This CDR3 region has 13 residues. Trimming cost V 2 bases and J 6 bases, with 8 bases left between them. CDR3 bases: TGTGCCACCAGTGATTCGCCTTTCGATACGCAGTATTTT. Its protein is CATSDSPFDTQYF.

This clone was recorded at least ten times. The genes are TRBV4-3 and TRBJ2-7; D is perhaps TRBD1 or TRBD2 (5 bases each). With 0 bases removed from V and 4 bases from J, the gap between germline ends came to 13 bases. Germline V gives CDR1 LGHNA, CDR2 YSLEER. The CDR3 has 15 residues. CDR3 residues: CASSQDGRDPYEQYF. CDR3 sequence (DNA): TGCGCCAGCAGCCAAGACGGACGGGACCCATACGAGCAGTACTTC.

The CDR3 here is CATQEVARDNEQFF. The CDR3 region has the DNA TGTGCCACCCAAGAGGTAGCCAGAGACAATGAGCAGTTCTTC. This chain uses TRBV6-1 with TRBJ2-1; no definite D call. Germline V CDR1 and CDR2: MNHNS, SASEGT. The CDR3 covers 14 residues. V was cut by 10 bases and J by 5 bases, with 18 bases left in between.

This clone was picked up many times. The rearrangement uses TRBV6-1 and TRBJ2-1; maybe TRBD2 (5 bases). Germline CDR1 reads MNHNS; CDR2 reads SASEGT. This CDR3 contains 15 residues. Trimming cost V 4 bases and J 5 bases, with 15 bases left between them. Written as DNA, the CDR3 is TGTGCCAGCAGTGTCAGAACGTGGGAGAACAATGAGCAGTTCTTC. Its protein product is CASSVRTWENNEQFF.

V usage is TRBV5-1 and J usage is TRBJ2-6; D gene ambiguous. The CDR3 covers 15 residues. The V and J ends lost 0 bases and 0 bases respectively, with 4 bases between them. Germline-derived CDR1 and CDR2 are SGHRS and YFSETQ. The CDR3 loop reads CASSLGGSGANVLTF. The DNA of the CDR3 is TGCGCCAGCAGCTTGGGGGGCTCTGGGGCCAACGTCCTGACTTTC.

This clone was recorded many times. Other DNA sequences in this sample translate to the same CDR3. The V and J genes are TRBV7-9 and TRBJ2-3; no clear D. The germline V and J ends were trimmed by 5 bases and 7 bases, with 10 bases remaining between them. The CDR3 extends over 12 amino acids. CDR1 SEHNR and CDR2 FQNEAQ come from the germline V gene (reference sequence). The CDR3 is CASSPNEHTQYF. The CDR3 region has the DNA TGTGCCAGCAGCCCCAACGAGCATACGCAGTATTTT.

By proportion, this clone is medium-sized. The CDR3 spells CASSQESSSSSYNEQFF. The CDR3, as DNA: TGTGCCAGCAGCCAAGAAAGTTCCTCTAGCTCCTACAATGAGCAGTTCTTC. The chain combines TRBV4-2 with TRBJ2-1, with D hard to call. The CDR3 is 17 amino acids. V dropped 0 bases and J dropped 0 bases, with 12 bases sitting between them. Per germline, CDR1 LGHNA and CDR2 YNFKEQ.

The sample holds many counts of this clone. This rearrangement joins TRBV2 to TRBJ2-1; 11 bases line up with TRBD2. Germline lookup yields CDR1 SNHLY and CDR2 FYNNEI. With 5 bases clipped from V and 2 bases from J, the junction kept 5 bases outside the gene matches. CDR3 size: 16 residues. The CDR3 bases are TGTGCCAGCAGTCCGATGGGACTAGCGGCCTACAATGAGCAGTTCTTC. It yields the protein CASSPMGLAAYNEQFF.

The gene calls are TRBV20-1 and TRBJ2-7, with D possibly TRBD2 on 6 matching bases. Germline V CDR1 and CDR2: DFQATT, SNEGSKA (reference sequence). V shed 1 base and J shed 3 bases, with 16 bases lying between them. This CDR3 spans 15 amino acids. DNA for the CDR3: TGCAGTGCTAGAGTCCCGGACTACGACAACTACGAGCAGTACTTC. This encodes CSARVPDYDNYEQYF.

In its sample, this clone was seen many times. This chain connects TRBV30 to TRBJ2-3; perhaps D is TRBD1 or TRBD2 (5 bases each). Per germline, CDR1 GTSNPN and CDR2 SVGIG (reference sequence). V was pared by 3 bases and J by 4 bases, with 17 bases between. The CDR3 is 15 amino acids. CDR3 in amino acids: CAWSPGLYGSDTQYF. Here the CDR3 DNA reads TGTGCCTGGAGCCCGGGGCTTTATGGGTCAGATACGCAGTATTTT.